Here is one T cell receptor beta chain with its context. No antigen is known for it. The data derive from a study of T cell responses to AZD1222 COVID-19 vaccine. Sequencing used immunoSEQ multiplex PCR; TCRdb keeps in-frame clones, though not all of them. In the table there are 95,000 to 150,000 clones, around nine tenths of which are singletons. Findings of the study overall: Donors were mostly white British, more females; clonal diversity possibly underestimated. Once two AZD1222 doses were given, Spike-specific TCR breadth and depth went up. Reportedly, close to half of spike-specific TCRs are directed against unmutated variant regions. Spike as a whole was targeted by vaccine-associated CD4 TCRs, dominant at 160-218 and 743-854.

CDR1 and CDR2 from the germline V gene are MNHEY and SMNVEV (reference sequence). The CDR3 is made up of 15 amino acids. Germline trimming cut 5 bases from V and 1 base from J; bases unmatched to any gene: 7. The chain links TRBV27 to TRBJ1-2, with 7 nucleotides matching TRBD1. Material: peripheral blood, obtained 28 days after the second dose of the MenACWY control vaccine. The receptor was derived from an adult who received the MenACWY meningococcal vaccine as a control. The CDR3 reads CASSHRQGGNYGYTF. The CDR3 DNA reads TGTGCCAGCAGTCACAGACAGGGTGGTAACTATGGCTACACCTTC.